The 30 T cell receptor beta chains below were found in one sample sequenced in a study of follicular helper T cells after annual influenza vaccination. Time point here: 2015-2016 season, 7 days after influenza vaccination. Assay used: immunoSEQ multiplex PCR; TCRdb lists only in-frame clones, some missing. The table lists 6,500 to 7,500 clones, around 75% of them singletons. Sequencing was performed on CXCR5- memory CD4+ T cells sorted from blood, taken 7 days after influenza vaccination. These TCRs come from an adult who received the influenza vaccine.

The V call is TRBV18, the J call TRBJ1-1; 9 bases align to TRBD1. The J segment lost 1 base and the V segment lost 4 bases, leaving 1 base of the junction unmatched. There are 14 residues in the CDR3. CDR1 is KGHSH and CDR2 is LQKENI in the germline V gene. CDR3 in DNA: TGTGCCAGCTCACGGGACAGGGCGAACACTGAAGCTTTCTTT. Translating gives CASSRDRANTEAFF. The complete variable domain, with remaining parts taken from reference TRBV18 and TRBJ1-1, reads NAGVMQNPRHLVRRRGQEARLRCSPMKGHSHVYWYRQLPEEGLKFMVYLQKENIIDESGMPKERFSAEFPKEGPSILRIQQVVRGDSAAYFCASSRDRANTEAFFGQGTRLTVV.

V is TRBV7-8 and J is TRBJ2-4; possible D gene TRBD2, 5 bases. V lost 5 bases and J lost 3, with 23 bases in between. The germline CDR1 and CDR2 sequences are SGHVS and FQNEAQ. The CDR3 is made up of 18 amino acids. This CDR3 reads CASSPARERAFFKNIQYF. CDR3 nucleotides: TGTGCCAGCAGCCCCGCCCGGGAAAGGGCATTCTTCAAAAACATTCAGTACTTC.

The chain combines TRBV7-2 with TRBJ2-7, with TRBD2 identical over 8 bases. This CDR3 is 16 amino acids long. The trim removed 1 base at V and 1 base at J, leaving 6 bases unmatched. The germline V gene encodes CDR1 SGHTA and CDR2 FQGNSA. The CDR3 coding sequence is TGTGCCAGCAGCTTAGGAGTCGGGGGGGCATCCTACGAGCAGTACTTC. Translating it yields CASSLGVGGASYEQYF.

The V and J genes are TRBV9 and TRBJ1-1, with unresolved D. This CDR3 contains 14 residues. Trimming took off 4 bases at V and 3 bases at J, with 13 bases between the two ends. From germline, CDR1 is SGDLS and CDR2 YYNGEE. In DNA, the CDR3 is TGTGCCAGCAGCCTCCGGACTGTCGACACTGAAGCTTTCTTT. Translating it yields CASSLRTVDTEAFF.

The chain recombines TRBV18 with TRBJ2-2; D perhaps matches TRBD2 (5 bases). The CDR3 consists of 16 residues. The V end lost 0 bases, the J end lost 4 bases, and 12 bases lay between the germline ends. CDR1 KGHSH and CDR2 LQKENI come from the germline V gene. CDR3 sequence: CASSPPVGVATGELFF. CDR3 bases: TGTGCCAGCTCACCACCAGTCGGGGTCGCCACCGGGGAGCTGTTTTTT.

This chain uses TRBV9 with TRBJ2-5; 14 bases line up with TRBD2. Germline V lookup: CDR1 SGDLS, CDR2 YYNGEE. The CDR3 sequence is 16 residues long. The junction had 4 bases not matched to a gene; V was cut back by 4 bases and J by 2 bases. This CDR3 is CASSNRLAGGQETQYF. The CDR3 DNA is TGTGCCAGCAGCAACCGACTAGCGGGGGGGCAAGAGACCCAGTACTTC. Full variable domain (missing parts from reference TRBV9 and TRBJ2-5): DSGVTQTPKHLITATGQRVTLRCSPRSGDLSVYWYQQSLDQGLQFLIQYYNGEERAKGNILERFSAQQFPDLHSELNLSSLELGDSALYFCASSNRLAGGQETQYFGPGTRLLVL.

The CDR3 reads CARSLLPGQGAYEQYF. The CDR3 DNA reads TGTGCCAGAAGCTTGCTTCCTGGACAGGGGGCCTACGAGCAGTACTTC. The chain is built from TRBV5-3 and TRBJ2-7, with 10 bases identical to TRBD1. TRBV5-3 is flagged as an ORF with uncertain function. The CDR3 consists of 16 residues. The V segment lost 1 base and the J segment 2 bases; nucleotides outside the gene matches: 6.

This clone has just a few counts. J is TRBJ2-1 and V is TRBV10-3, with TRBD2 matching 10 bases. Unmatched junction bases numbered 9, after V lost 9 bases and J lost 7 bases. This CDR3 contains 14 residues. Per germline, CDR1 ENHRY and CDR2 SYGVKD. CDR3: CAMKSGGERNEQFF. The CDR3 DNA sequence: TGTGCCATGAAGAGCGGGGGGGAGAGGAATGAGCAGTTCTTC.

This clone is a singleton in its sample. The V and J genes are TRBV7-2 and TRBJ2-7, with no clear D. The CDR3 loop spans 12 amino acids. Trimming shortened V by 5 bases and J by 3 bases, and 8 bases separated the two germline ends. The germline CDR1 and CDR2 sequences are SGHTA and FQGNSA. CDR3 in amino acids: CASSPNNYEQYF. The CDR3 DNA reads TGTGCCAGCAGCCCAAACAACTACGAGCAGTACTTC.

V usage is TRBV7-9 and J usage is TRBJ2-1; unclear D gene. Germline values: CDR1 SEHNR, CDR2 FQNEAQ (reference sequence). V was shortened by 2 bases and J by 10 bases, with 6 bases between the two germline ends. The CDR3 sequence is 11 residues long. DNA for the CDR3: TGTGCCAGCAGCTTAAAAGTCGAGCAGTTCTTC. Its protein product is CASSLKVEQFF.

This sequence joins TRBV15 and TRBJ2-7, with TRBD1 matching over 7 bases. This CDR3 spans 15 amino acids. Unmatched junction bases numbered 6, after V lost 1 base and J lost 3 bases. CDR1 and CDR2 from the germline V gene are LNHNV and YYDKDF (reference sequence). CDR3 protein: CATSRGPGQYYEQYF. Written as DNA, the CDR3 is TGTGCCACCAGCAGAGGTCCGGGACAGTACTACGAGCAGTACTTC.

This clone was detected once. V gene TRBV5-1 combines with J gene TRBJ2-5; D unresolved. CDR1 is SGHRS, CDR2 YFSETQ, per germline. V was trimmed by 2 bases and J by 5 bases, leaving 4 bases between them. CDR3 length equals 11 residues. The CDR3 nucleotides are TGCGCCAGCAGCTTCGACGAGACCCAGTACTTC. Its translation is CASSFDETQYF.

The genes are TRBV18 and TRBJ1-5, with 8 bases matching TRBD1. CDR3 length: 15 amino acids. The germline gives CDR1 KGHSH, CDR2 LQKENI. J gave up 6 bases and V 2 bases, and 6 bases lay outside the gene matches. CDR3 in DNA: TGTGCCAGCTCACCAGGACAGGGCCGGGGTCAGCCCCAGCATTTT. This translates into CASSPGQGRGQPQHF.

The chain recombines TRBV28 with TRBJ1-3, with D tentatively TRBD1 (6 bases). This CDR3 contains 14 residues. V was cut by 3 bases and J by 4 bases, with 10 bases left in between. From germline, CDR1 is MDHEN and CDR2 SYDVKM. CDR3 amino acids: CASSFPGEGNTIYF. CDR3 sequence (DNA): TGTGCCAGCAGTTTTCCAGGGGAAGGAAACACCATATATTTT.

The J gene is TRBJ1-2, the V gene TRBV6-1; 10 positions match TRBD1. V shed 6 bases and J 10 bases; nucleotides not matched to a gene: 8. The CDR3 has 13 amino acids. In germline, CDR1 is MNHNS, CDR2 SASEGT. The CDR3 is CASRGWDRGIYTF. CDR3 bases: TGTGCCAGCAGAGGTTGGGACAGGGGAATCTACACCTTC.

The rearrangement uses TRBV2 and TRBJ1-1; TRBD1 aligns across 8 bases. Trimming took 6 bases from V and 0 from J; bases not matched to a gene: 6. Germline V lookup: CDR1 SNHLY, CDR2 FYNNEI. This CDR3 contains 15 residues. Here the CDR3 DNA reads TGTGCCAGCAGGCAGGACAGGGTTGTGAACACTGAAGCTTTCTTT. It translates to CASRQDRVVNTEAFF.

V usage is TRBV10-3 and J usage is TRBJ1-1, with D maybe TRBD1 (6 bases). CDR1 is ENHRY, CDR2 SYGVKD, per germline. Trimming removed 6 bases from V and 7 bases from J, with 9 bases in between. The CDR3 contains 11 residues. The CDR3 sequence: CAIREGVEAFF. CDR3 bases: TGTGCCATCAGGGAGGGGGTTGAAGCTTTCTTT.

The V call is TRBV7-8, the J call TRBJ2-3; D uncertain. The CDR3 loop spans 14 amino acids. Germline assignment: CDR1 SGHVS and CDR2 FQNEAQ. The V gene lost 5 bases and the J gene lost 3 bases, with 12 bases spanning the gap. CDR3 amino acids: CASSLVLTTDTQYF. CDR3 DNA: TGTGCCAGCAGCCTGGTACTGACAACAGATACGCAGTATTTT.

In this sample, this clone turned up a few times. The chain employs TRBV12-5 and TRBJ1-2; D is undetermined. The V gene lost 3 bases and the J gene lost 7 bases, with 12 bases spanning the gap. The CDR3 runs to 13 residues. The germline V gene encodes CDR1 LGHNT and CDR2 FRNRAP. This CDR3 is CASGLRGNSGYTF. In nucleotides, the CDR3 is TGTGCTAGTGGTTTAAGAGGGAACAGTGGCTACACCTTC.

The chain is built from TRBV14 and TRBJ2-1; TRBD1 matches 9 bases. Germline trimming cut 4 bases from V and 4 bases from J; bases unmatched to any gene: 8. The CDR3 sequence is 16 residues long. Germline V gene data show CDR1 as SGHDN and CDR2 as FVKESK. CDR3 amino acids: CASSRLDRGSYNEQFF. The CDR3 DNA is TGTGCCAGCAGCCGTCTTGACAGGGGGTCTTACAATGAGCAGTTCTTC.

V gene TRBV2 combines with J gene TRBJ1-2, with a weak D call TRBD1 (6 bases). Trimming pared 5 bases from V and 8 bases from J, leaving 15 bases between. The V gene's germline CDR1 is SNHLY and CDR2 FYNNEI. The CDR3 totals 13 residues. The CDR3 region is CASSRAGVLGYTF. For the CDR3, the DNA is TGTGCCAGCAGTCGAGCAGGGGTTTTGGGCTACACCTTC.

The chain has TRBV21-1 and TRBJ2-7. TRBV21-1 counts as a pseudogene. The CDR3 contains 15 residues. CDR3 DNA sequence: TGTGCCAGCAGCAAACGTCCCCAGAGCTCCTACGAGCAGTACTTC. Its translation is CASSKRPQSSYEQYF.

V gene TRBV2 combines with J gene TRBJ1-5; 7 bases are shared with TRBD1. Germline loops: CDR1 SNHLY, CDR2 FYNNEI. The V and J ends lost 1 base and 8 bases, in that order; junction bases with no gene match: 8. The CDR3 sequence is 15 residues long. The CDR3 region is CASSEGNRGLEPQHF. The CDR3 nucleotides read TGTGCCAGCAGTGAAGGCAACAGGGGCCTAGAGCCCCAGCATTTT.

In its sample, this clone was seen a few times. The rearrangement links TRBV18 to TRBJ2-3; D not certain. This CDR3 has 13 amino acids. Per germline, CDR1 KGHSH and CDR2 LQKENI. Trimming took off 2 bases at V and 4 bases at J, with 7 bases between the two ends. Here the CDR3 DNA reads TGTGCCAGCTCACCAGGGGTGTCAGATACGCAGTATTTT. Translation gives CASSPGVSDTQYF.

This rearrangement joins TRBV14 to TRBJ2-7; no clear D gene. Germline V CDR1 and CDR2: SGHDN, FVKESK. Trimming cost V 1 base and J 5 bases, with 6 bases left between them. The length of the CDR3 is 12 residues. CDR3 nucleotide sequence: TGTGCCAGCAGCCAAGTTTGGCACGAGCAGTACTTC. Protein product: CASSQVWHEQYF.

The chain uses TRBV7-3 and TRBJ2-1; weak D call: TRBD1 (5 bases). This CDR3 has 17 residues. The V and J ends lost 3 bases and 7 bases respectively, with 22 bases between them. Germline V gene sequence: CDR1 SGHTA, CDR2 FQGTGA. This CDR3 reads CASSLIFSRQGPNEQFF. CDR3 in DNA: TGTGCCAGCAGCTTGATCTTTTCCCGGCAGGGCCCAAATGAGCAGTTCTTC.

The chain has TRBV6-6 and TRBJ2-1; D remains ambiguous. Trimming removed 2 bases from V and 5 bases from J, with 7 bases in between. The length of the CDR3 is 13 residues. Germline CDR1 is MNHNY and CDR2 is SVGAGI (reference sequence). Here the CDR3 reads CASSYRPDNEQFF. Written as DNA, the CDR3 is TGTGCCAGCAGTTACCGACCAGACAATGAGCAGTTCTTC.

The chain links TRBV29-1 to TRBJ1-3; 9 bases are shared with TRBD1. Germline CDR1 is SQVTM and CDR2 is ANQGSEA. CDR3 length: 15 amino acids. The trim removed 4 bases at V and 5 bases at J, leaving 9 bases unmatched. CDR3: CSVAISGTGRNTIYF. Written as DNA, the CDR3 is TGCAGCGTTGCGATCTCCGGGACAGGGAGAAACACCATATATTTT.

In its sample, this clone was seen a few times. V gene TRBV29-1 combines with J gene TRBJ2-1; D not certain. Deletions cut 0 bases from V and 9 bases from J, with 12 bases between. CDR3 length: 13 residues. Germline loops: CDR1 SQVTM, CDR2 ANQGSEA. The CDR3 loop is CSVEDVARGEQFF. The DNA for the CDR3 is TGCAGCGTTGAAGACGTGGCCCGCGGTGAGCAGTTCTTC.

V is TRBV10-3 and J is TRBJ1-2, with 8 bases lining up with TRBD1. Trimming cost V 10 bases and J 4 bases; bases outside gene matches: 8. The CDR3 has 13 amino acids. Germline CDR1 reads ENHRY; CDR2 reads SYGVKD. This CDR3 reads CASSGGDGYGYTF. The CDR3 DNA is TGTGCCAGTTCAGGGGGCGATGGCTATGGCTACACCTTC.